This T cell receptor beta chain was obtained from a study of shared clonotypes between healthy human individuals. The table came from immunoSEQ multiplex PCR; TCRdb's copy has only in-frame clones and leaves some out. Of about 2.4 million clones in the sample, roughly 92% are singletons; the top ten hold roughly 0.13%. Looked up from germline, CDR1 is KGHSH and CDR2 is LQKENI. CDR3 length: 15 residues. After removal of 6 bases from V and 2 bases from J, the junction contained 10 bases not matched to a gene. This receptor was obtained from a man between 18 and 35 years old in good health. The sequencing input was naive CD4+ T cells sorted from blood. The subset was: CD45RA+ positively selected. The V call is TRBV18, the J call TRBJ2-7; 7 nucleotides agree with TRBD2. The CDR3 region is CASSPMGGGTYEQYF. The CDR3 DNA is TGTGCCAGCTCTCCTATGGGGGGGGGTACCTACGAGCAGTACTTC.